This T cell receptor beta chain was sequenced during a study of blood T cells in healthy people across ages. Study context: About one barcoded beta molecule was captured per two T cells (by template switching). The study, taken as a whole, reports: In these data, TCR beta diversity tracked strongly with naive T cell percentage. A roughly linear fall in TCR beta diversity per million T cells was seen with increasing age.

On this clonotype itself: Antigen: not known.

Through a sample-barcoded 5' primer and a J-beta primer mix, a second PCR was run for roughly 6 to 11 cycles. TCRdb passed the 5' RACE reads through MiXCR, listing each CDR3 protein once. This repertoire shows 1,100,000 or so distinct CDR3 sequences, 35% to 50% found once; its top ten account for 15% to 20%. Sequenced sample: blood. This clonotype was sampled from a woman aged 55 to 70 in good health.

The CDR3 sequence: CSASFRQPGLTYNEQFF. CDR3 bases: TGCAGTGCTAGTTTCAGACAGCCGGGACTAACCTACAATGAGCAGTTCTTC. The rearrangement links TRBV20-1 to TRBJ2-1; 7 bases match TRBD2. This CDR3 has 17 residues. Germline values: CDR1 DFQATT, CDR2 SNEGSKA (reference sequence). V shed 3 bases, J shed 2 bases, and the junction held 13 bases outside the gene matches.